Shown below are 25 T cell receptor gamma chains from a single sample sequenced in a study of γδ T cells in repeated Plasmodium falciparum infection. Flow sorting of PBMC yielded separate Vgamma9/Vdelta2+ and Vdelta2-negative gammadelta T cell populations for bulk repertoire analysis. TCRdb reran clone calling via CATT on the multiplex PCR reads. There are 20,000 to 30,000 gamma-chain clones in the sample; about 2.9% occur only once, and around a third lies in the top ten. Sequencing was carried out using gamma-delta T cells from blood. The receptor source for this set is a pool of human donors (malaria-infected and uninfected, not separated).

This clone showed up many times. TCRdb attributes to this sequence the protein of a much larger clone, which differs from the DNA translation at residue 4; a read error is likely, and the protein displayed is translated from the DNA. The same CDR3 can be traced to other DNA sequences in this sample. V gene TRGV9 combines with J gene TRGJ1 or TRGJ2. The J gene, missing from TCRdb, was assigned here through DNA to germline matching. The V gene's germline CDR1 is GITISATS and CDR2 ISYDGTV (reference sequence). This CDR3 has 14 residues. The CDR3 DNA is TGTGCCTTGAGGGAGTTGTACCCCCAGGATAAGAAACTCTTT. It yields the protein CALRELYPQDKKLF.

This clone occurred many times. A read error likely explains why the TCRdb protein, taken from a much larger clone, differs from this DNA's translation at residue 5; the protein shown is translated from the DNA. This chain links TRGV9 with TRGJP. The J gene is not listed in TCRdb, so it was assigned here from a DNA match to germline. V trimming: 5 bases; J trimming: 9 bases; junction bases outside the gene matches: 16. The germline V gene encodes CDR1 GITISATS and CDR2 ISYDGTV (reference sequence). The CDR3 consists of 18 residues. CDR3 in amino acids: CALWGVRTPRLGKKIKVF. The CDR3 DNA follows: TGTGCCTTGTGGGGGGTAAGAACGCCCCGGTTGGGCAAAAAAATCAAGGTATTT.

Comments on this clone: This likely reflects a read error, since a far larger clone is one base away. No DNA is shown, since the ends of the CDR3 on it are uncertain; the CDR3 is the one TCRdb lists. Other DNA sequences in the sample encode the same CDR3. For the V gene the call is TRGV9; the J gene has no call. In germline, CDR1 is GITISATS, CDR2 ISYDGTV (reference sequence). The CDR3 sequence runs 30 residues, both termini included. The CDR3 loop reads CALWEQGLRNSLAVEQHLLSQVSIGRIQHF.

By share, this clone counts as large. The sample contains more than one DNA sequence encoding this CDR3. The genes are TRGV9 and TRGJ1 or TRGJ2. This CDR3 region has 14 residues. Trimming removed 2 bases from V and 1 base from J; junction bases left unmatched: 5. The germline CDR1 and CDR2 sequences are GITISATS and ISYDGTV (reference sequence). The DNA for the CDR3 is TGTGCCTTGTGGGAGGGAAAAAATTATTATAAGAAACTCTTT. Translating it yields CALWEGKNYYKKLF.

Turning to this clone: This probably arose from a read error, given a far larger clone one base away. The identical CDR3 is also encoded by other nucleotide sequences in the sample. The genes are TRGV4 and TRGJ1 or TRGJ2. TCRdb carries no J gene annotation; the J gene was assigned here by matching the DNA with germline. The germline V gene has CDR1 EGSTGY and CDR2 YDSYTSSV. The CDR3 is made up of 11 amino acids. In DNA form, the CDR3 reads TGTGCTACCTGGGATAAGTATAAGAAACTCTTT. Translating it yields CATWDKYKKLF.

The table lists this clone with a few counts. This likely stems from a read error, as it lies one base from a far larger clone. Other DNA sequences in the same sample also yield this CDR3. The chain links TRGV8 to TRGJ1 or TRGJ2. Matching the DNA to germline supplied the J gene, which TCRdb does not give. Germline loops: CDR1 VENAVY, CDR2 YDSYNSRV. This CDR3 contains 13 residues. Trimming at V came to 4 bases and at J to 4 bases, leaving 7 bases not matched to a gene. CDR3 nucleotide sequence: TGTGCCACCTGGGACCGCTACTATTATAAGAAACTCTTT. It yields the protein CATWDRYYYKKLF.

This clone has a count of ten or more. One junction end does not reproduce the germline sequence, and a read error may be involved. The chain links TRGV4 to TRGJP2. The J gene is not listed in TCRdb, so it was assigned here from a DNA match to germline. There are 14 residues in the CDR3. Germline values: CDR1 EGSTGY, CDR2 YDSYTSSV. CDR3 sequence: CATRDGCSDWIKTF. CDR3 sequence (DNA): TGTGCCACCCGGGATGGCTGTAGTGATTGGATCAAGACGTTT.

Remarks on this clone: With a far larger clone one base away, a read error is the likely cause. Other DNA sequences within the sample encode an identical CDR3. The CDR3 loop reads CALWDHREYTTGWFKIF. DNA of the CDR3: TGTGCCTTGTGGGACCACAGGGAATATACCACTGGTTGGTTCAAGATATTC. A V gene of TRGV9 was called, but no J gene was assigned. Germline V lookup: CDR1 GITISATS, CDR2 ISYDGTV (reference sequence). The CDR3 loop spans 17 amino acids.

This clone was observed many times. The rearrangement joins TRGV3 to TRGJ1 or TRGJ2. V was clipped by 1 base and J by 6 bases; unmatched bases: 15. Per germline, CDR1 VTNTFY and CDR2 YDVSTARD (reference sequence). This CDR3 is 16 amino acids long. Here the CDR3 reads CATWDSPIWLGYKKLF. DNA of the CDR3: TGTGCCACCTGGGACAGCCCTATCTGGCTGGGTTATAAGAAACTCTTT.

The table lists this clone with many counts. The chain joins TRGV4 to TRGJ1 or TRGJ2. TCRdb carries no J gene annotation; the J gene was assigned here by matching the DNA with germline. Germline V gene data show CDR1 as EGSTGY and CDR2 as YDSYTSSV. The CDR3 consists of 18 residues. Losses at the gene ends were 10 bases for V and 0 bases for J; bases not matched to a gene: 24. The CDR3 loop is CATWRVGVDGMNYYKKLF. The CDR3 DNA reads TGTGCCACTTGGAGAGTGGGGGTTGATGGAATGAATTATTATAAGAAACTCTTT.

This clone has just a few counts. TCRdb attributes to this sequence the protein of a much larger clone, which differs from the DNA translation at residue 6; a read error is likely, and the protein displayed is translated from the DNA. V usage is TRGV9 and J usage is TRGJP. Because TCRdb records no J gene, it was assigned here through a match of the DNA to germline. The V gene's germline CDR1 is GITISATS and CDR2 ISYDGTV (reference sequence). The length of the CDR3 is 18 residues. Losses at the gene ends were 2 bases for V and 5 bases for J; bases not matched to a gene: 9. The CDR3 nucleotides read TGTGCCTTGTGGGAGGAGGTGGGAAAAGAGTTGGGCAAAAAAATCAAGGTATTT. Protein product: CALWEEVGKELGKKIKVF.

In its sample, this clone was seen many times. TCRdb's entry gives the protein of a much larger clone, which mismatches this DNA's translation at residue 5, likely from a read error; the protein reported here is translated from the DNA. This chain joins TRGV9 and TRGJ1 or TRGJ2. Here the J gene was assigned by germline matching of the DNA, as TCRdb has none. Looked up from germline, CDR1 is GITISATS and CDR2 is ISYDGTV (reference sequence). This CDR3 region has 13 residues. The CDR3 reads CALWGVTDYKKLF. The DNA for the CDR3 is TGTGCCTTGTGGGGGGTGACGGATTATAAGAAACTCTTT.

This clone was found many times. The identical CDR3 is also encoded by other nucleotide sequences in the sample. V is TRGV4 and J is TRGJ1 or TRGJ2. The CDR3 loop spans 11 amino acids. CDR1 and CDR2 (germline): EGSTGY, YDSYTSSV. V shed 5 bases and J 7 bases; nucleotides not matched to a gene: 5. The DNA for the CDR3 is TGTGCCACCTGGGGGGGATATAAGAAACTCTTT. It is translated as CATWGGYKKLF.

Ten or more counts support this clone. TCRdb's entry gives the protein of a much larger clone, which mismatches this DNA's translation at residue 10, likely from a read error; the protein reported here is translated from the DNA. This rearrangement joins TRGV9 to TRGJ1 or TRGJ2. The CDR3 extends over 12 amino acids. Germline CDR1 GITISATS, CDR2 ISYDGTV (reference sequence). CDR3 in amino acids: CALWEVSYKELF. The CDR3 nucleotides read TGTGCCTTGTGGGAGGTCTCTTATAAGGAACTCTTT.

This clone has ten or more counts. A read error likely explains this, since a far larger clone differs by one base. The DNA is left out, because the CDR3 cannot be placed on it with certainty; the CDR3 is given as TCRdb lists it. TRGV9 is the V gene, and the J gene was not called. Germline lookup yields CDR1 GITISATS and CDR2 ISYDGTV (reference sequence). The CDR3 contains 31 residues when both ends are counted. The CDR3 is CALWEAIIIRNSLAVEQHLLSQVSIGRIQHF.

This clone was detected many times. CDR3 sequence: CALWEVQGGAQELGKKIKVF. CDR3 sequence (DNA): TGTGCCTTGTGGGAGGTGCAAGGGGGGGCCCAAGAGTTGGGCAAAAAAATCAAGGTATTT. The V and J genes are TRGV9 and TRGJP. Looked up from germline, CDR1 is GITISATS and CDR2 is ISYDGTV (reference sequence). The CDR3 has 20 amino acids. J was trimmed by 4 bases and V by 0 bases; bases with no gene match: 12.

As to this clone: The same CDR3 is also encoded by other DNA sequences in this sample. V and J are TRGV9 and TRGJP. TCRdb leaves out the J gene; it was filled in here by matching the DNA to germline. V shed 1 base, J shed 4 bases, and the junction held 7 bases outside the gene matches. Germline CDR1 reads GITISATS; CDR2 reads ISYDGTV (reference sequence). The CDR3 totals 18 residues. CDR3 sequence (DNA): TGTGCCTTGTGGGAGGTAGGGGGCCAAGAGTTGGGCAAAAAAATCAAGGTATTT. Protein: CALWEVGGQELGKKIKVF.

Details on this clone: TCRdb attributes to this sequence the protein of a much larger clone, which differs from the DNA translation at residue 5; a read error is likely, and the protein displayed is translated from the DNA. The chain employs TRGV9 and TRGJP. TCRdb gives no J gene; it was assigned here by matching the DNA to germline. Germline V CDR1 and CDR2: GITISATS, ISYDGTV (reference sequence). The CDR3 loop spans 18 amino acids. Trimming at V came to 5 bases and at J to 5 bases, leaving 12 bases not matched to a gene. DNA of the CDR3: TGTGCCTTGTGGGTGGTTCGAGGGGAAGAGTTGGGCAAAAAAATCAAGGTATTT. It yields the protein CALWVVRGEELGKKIKVF.

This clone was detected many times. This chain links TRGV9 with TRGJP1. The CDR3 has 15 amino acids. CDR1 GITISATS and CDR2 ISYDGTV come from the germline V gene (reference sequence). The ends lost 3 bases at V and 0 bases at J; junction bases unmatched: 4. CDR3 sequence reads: CALWEPNTTGWFKIF. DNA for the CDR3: TGTGCCTTGTGGGAGCCCAATACCACTGGTTGGTTCAAGATATTT.

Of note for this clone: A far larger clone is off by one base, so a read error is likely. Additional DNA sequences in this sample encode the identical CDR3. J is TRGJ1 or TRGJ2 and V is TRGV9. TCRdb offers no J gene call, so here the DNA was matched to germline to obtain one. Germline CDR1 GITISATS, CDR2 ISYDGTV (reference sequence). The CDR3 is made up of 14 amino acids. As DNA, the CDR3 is TGTGCCTTGTGGGAGGTAGTGGATTACTATAAGAAACTCTTT. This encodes CALWEVVDYYKKLF.

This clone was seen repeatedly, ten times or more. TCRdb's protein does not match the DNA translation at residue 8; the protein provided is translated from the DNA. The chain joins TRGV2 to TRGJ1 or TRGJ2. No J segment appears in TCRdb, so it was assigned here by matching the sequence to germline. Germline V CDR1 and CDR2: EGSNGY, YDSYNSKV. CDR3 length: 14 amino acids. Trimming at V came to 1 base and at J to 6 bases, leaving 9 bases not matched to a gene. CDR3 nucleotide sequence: TGTGCCACCTGGGACGGCCCTAGGGGTTATAAGAAACTCTTT. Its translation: CATWDGPRGYKKLF.

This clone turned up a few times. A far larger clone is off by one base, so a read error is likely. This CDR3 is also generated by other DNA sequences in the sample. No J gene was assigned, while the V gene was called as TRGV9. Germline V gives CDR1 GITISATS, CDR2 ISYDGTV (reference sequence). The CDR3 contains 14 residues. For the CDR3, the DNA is TGTGCCTTGTGGGAGGTGCGGTGTGGTTATAAGAAGCTCTTT. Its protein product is CALWEVRCGYKKLF.

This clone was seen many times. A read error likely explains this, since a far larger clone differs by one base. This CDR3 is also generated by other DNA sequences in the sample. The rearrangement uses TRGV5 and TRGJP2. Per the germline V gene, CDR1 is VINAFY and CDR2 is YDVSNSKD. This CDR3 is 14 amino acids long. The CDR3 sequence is CATWDKRSDWIKTF. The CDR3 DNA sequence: TGTGCTACCTGGGACAAACGTAGTGATTGGATCAAGACGTTT.

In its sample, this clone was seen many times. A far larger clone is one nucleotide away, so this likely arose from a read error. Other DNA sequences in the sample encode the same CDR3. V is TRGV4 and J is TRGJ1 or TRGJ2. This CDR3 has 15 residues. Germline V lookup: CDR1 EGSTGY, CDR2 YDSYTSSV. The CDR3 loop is CATWDGPLNYYKKLF. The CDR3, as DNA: TGTGCTACCTGGGATGGGCCTTTGAATTATTATAAGAAACTCTTT.

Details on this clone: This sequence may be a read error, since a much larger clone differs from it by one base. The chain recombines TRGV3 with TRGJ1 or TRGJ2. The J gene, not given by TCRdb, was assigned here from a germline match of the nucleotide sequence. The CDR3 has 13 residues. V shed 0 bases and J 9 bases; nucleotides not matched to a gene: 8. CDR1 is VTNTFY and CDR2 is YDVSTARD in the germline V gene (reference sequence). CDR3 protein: CATWDRLGCKKLF. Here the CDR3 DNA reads TGTGCCACCTGGGACAGGCTAGGGTGTAAGAAACTCTTT.